This T cell receptor beta chain was sequenced during a study of shared clonotypes between healthy human individuals. Study-level points and caveats: About 4.5% of naive CD4 clonotypes were common to several donors.

The germline V gene has CDR1 SGHTS and CDR2 YDEGEE. Trimming cost V 1 base and J 5 bases, with 15 bases left between them. This CDR3 has 15 amino acids. On this clone: Its specificity is not known.

In replicate PCRs of sorted subsets, roughly 200 ng DNA, some 28,000 T cell genomes, was used. The assay was immunoSEQ multiplex PCR, and TCRdb's table has in-frame clones only and misses some. The data show approximately 2,000,000 clones, around 90% seen once. The chain joins TRBV5-8 to TRBJ1-1; D remains unclear. What was sequenced was naive CD4+ T cells from PBMCs. The subset denotes: CD45RA+ positively selected. The clonotype comes from a man aged 18-30 years in good health. Some clones in this sample may be carry-over from other donors' samples. CDR3 protein: CASSLIFGVGTEAFF. The DNA of the CDR3 is TGTGCCAGCAGCTTGATTTTCGGGGTTGGAACTGAAGCTTTCTTT.